The rows below give T cell receptor beta chains drawn from one sample of a study of cytomegalovirus exposure and HLA in healthy donors. The data were produced by immunoSEQ multiplex PCR, yet TCRdb's version contains in-frame clones alone and is incomplete. The sample includes 150,000 to 200,000 clones, roughly 74% of them seen just once. Sequencing input: PBMCs. The receptor source for this set is a female donor in good health and CMV-seronegative. Each CDR3 is given with its conserved first and last residue. The order of the fields is CDR3 DNA, CDR3 protein, V gene, J gene, D gene, clone size. A D gene is named only where the DNA matches it firmly. The size entry is marked missing in some rows and otherwise reads once, few, many or a size class.

CDR3nt: TGTGCCAGCGGAACCCCAGGGGGCTCCTACGAGCAGTACTTC; CDR3aa: CASGTPGGSYEQYF; v_gene: TRBV28; j_gene: TRBJ2-7; d_gene: TRBD1; abundance: .
CDR3nt: TGTGCCAGCAGCTTGTCCTTTGGACGACGGGGGGCTCAGCCCCAGCATTTT; CDR3aa: CASSLSFGRRGAQPQHF; v_gene: TRBV5-6; j_gene: TRBJ1-5; d_gene: .; abundance: .
CDR3nt: TGTGCCAGTAACAGGGCGAATGAGCAGTTCTTC; CDR3aa: CASNRANEQFF; v_gene: TRBV6-5; j_gene: TRBJ2-1; d_gene: .; abundance: few
CDR3nt: TGTGCCAGCAGCCTGGGACAGGACGGGGAAAAACTGTTTTTT; CDR3aa: CASSLGQDGEKLFF; v_gene: TRBV7-9; j_gene: TRBJ1-4; d_gene: TRBD1; abundance: few
CDR3nt: TGCGCCAGCAGCCAAGACGTGTTACTAGCGGACCAGCAGTACTTC; CDR3aa: CASSQDVLLADQQYF; v_gene: TRBV4-1; j_gene: TRBJ2-7; d_gene: TRBD2; abundance: .
CDR3nt: TGTGCCAGCAGTTTCTCGGATCGACTTGGTAGCTCCTACGAGCAGTACTTC; CDR3aa: CASSFSDRLGSSYEQYF; v_gene: TRBV28; j_gene: TRBJ2-7; d_gene: .; abundance: .
CDR3nt: TGTGCCACCAGCCCTCTAAAAGCTAGCAATCAGCCCCAGCATTTT; CDR3aa: CATSPLKASNQPQHF; v_gene: TRBV27; j_gene: TRBJ1-5; d_gene: .; abundance: few
CDR3nt: TGTGCCAGCAGCTTACGGACAGGCTTAGGCTACACCTTC; CDR3aa: CASSLRTGLGYTF; v_gene: TRBV7-9; j_gene: TRBJ1-2; d_gene: TRBD1; abundance: .
CDR3nt: TGTGCCAGCAGCTTTCCCCTAAACACCATATATTTT; CDR3aa: CASSFPLNTIYF; v_gene: TRBV7-2; j_gene: TRBJ1-3; d_gene: .; abundance: .
CDR3nt: TGTGCCAGCAGCACCCACTCTAGCGGCACGTTCTACGAGCAGTACTTC; CDR3aa: CASSTHSSGTFYEQYF; v_gene: TRBV7-2; j_gene: TRBJ2-7; d_gene: TRBD2; abundance: .
CDR3nt: TGCGCCAGCAGCCCTACCCAGGGGTACGAGCAGTACTTC; CDR3aa: CASSPTQGYEQYF; v_gene: TRBV5-1; j_gene: TRBJ2-7; d_gene: .; abundance: .
CDR3nt: TGTGCCAGCAGTGAGGGCTCCGGAGCGGGGGACGAGACCCAGTACTTC; CDR3aa: CASSEGSGAGDETQYF; v_gene: TRBV6-1; j_gene: TRBJ2-5; d_gene: TRBD2; abundance: .
CDR3nt: TGCGCCAGCAGCCAAGGCGAAGGGAGAGCCAATCAGCCCCAGCATTTT; CDR3aa: CASSQGEGRANQPQHF; v_gene: TRBV4-1; j_gene: TRBJ1-5; d_gene: .; abundance: .
CDR3nt: TGTGCCAGCAGCGGGCTGGCTAGCGGGGGGGATACGCAGTATTTT; CDR3aa: CASSGLASGGDTQYF; v_gene: TRBV6-5; j_gene: TRBJ2-3; d_gene: TRBD2; abundance: .
CDR3nt: TGTGCCAGCAGTGAGGGACATCTCTCTGGAAACACCATATATTTT; CDR3aa: CASSEGHLSGNTIYF; v_gene: TRBV2; j_gene: TRBJ1-3; d_gene: .; abundance: .
CDR3nt: TGTGCCAGCAGCGTCCCCCGGGACAGGGAGGACTATGGCTACACCTTC; CDR3aa: CASSVPRDREDYGYTF; v_gene: TRBV9; j_gene: TRBJ1-2; d_gene: TRBD1; abundance: .
CDR3nt: TGTGCCAGCCAATCCCTAGCGGGAGCCCCCCGTCACGAGCAGTACTTC; CDR3aa: CASQSLAGAPRHEQYF; v_gene: TRBV11-1; j_gene: TRBJ2-7; d_gene: TRBD2; abundance: .
CDR3nt: TGTGCCAGCAGCTTATACACAGGGTATCGGTCCGGGGAGCTGTTTTTT; CDR3aa: CASSLYTGYRSGELFF; v_gene: TRBV7-7; j_gene: TRBJ2-2; d_gene: .; abundance: .
CDR3nt: TGTGCCAGCACCCAAAGGCGGGGTCCTAATTATGAGCAGTTCTTC; CDR3aa: CASTQRRGPNYEQFF; v_gene: TRBV7-8; j_gene: TRBJ2-1; d_gene: .; abundance: .
CDR3nt: TGTGCCATCAAAGGGTCGCGGGGGCTAAACCCCTACGAGCAGTACTTC; CDR3aa: CAIKGSRGLNPYEQYF; v_gene: TRBV10-3; j_gene: TRBJ2-7; d_gene: .; abundance: few
CDR3nt: TGTGCCTGGAATCCTAAGCCGGGGAGGTACGCCGGGGAGCTGTTTTTT; CDR3aa: CAWNPKPGRYAGELFF; v_gene: TRBV30; j_gene: TRBJ2-2; d_gene: .; abundance: .
CDR3nt: TGCGCCAGCAGCCCGCAGGGGCTTAATGAAAAACTGTTTTTT; CDR3aa: CASSPQGLNEKLFF; v_gene: TRBV4-3; j_gene: TRBJ1-4; d_gene: .; abundance: .
CDR3nt: TGTGCCTGGAGTGGCGGGGGCACAGATACGCAGTATTTT; CDR3aa: CAWSGGGTDTQYF; v_gene: TRBV30; j_gene: TRBJ2-3; d_gene: .; abundance: .
CDR3nt: TGTGCCATCAGTGACCCCGGGACAGGGAACTACGAGCAGTACTTC; CDR3aa: CAISDPGTGNYEQYF; v_gene: TRBV10-3; j_gene: TRBJ2-7; d_gene: TRBD1; abundance: .
CDR3nt: TGTGCCAGCAGCATTAGCGTGGGCACAGATACGCAGTATTTT; CDR3aa: CASSISVGTDTQYF; v_gene: TRBV7-8; j_gene: TRBJ2-3; d_gene: .; abundance: .
CDR3nt: TGCGCCAGCAGCCTGCGTACGGGGGGGCTGAACACCGGGGAGCTGTTTTTT; CDR3aa: CASSLRTGGLNTGELFF; v_gene: TRBV5-1; j_gene: TRBJ2-2; d_gene: TRBD2; abundance: few
CDR3nt: TGTGCCAGTAGGAACCCCCCCGCAGGGGAAGCTTTCTTT; CDR3aa: CASRNPPAGEAFF; v_gene: TRBV19; j_gene: TRBJ1-1; d_gene: .; abundance: once
CDR3nt: TGTGCCAGTAGGGACAGGGCACAGATGGAAAAACTGTTTTTT; CDR3aa: CASRDRAQMEKLFF; v_gene: TRBV19; j_gene: TRBJ1-4; d_gene: TRBD1; abundance: few
CDR3nt: TGTGCCAGCAGCTTCCGGGACAGTAATGAAAAACTGTTTTTT; CDR3aa: CASSFRDSNEKLFF; v_gene: TRBV7-8; j_gene: TRBJ1-4; d_gene: TRBD1; abundance: .
CDR3nt: TGTGCCAGCGAGACAGGACTGAACACTGAAGCTTTCTTT; CDR3aa: CASETGLNTEAFF; v_gene: TRBV18; j_gene: TRBJ1-1; d_gene: .; abundance: .
CDR3nt: TGTGCCAGCTCACCAGGGCCAGGGGCAAATCAGCCCCAGCATTTT; CDR3aa: CASSPGPGANQPQHF; v_gene: TRBV18; j_gene: TRBJ1-5; d_gene: .; abundance: few
CDR3nt: TGTGCCAGCAGCGACAGGGGGCTGAAGACCCAGTACTTC; CDR3aa: CASSDRGLKTQYF; v_gene: TRBV6-6; j_gene: TRBJ2-5; d_gene: TRBD1; abundance: .
CDR3nt: TGTGCCAGCAGCCAAGGGACAGGGGGGGATCCGGGGAATGAAAAACTGTTTTTT; CDR3aa: CASSQGTGGDPGNEKLFF; v_gene: TRBV4-2; j_gene: TRBJ1-4; d_gene: TRBD1; abundance: .
CDR3nt: TGTGCCACCCGACAGGGAAGGATTTCTGGAAACACCATATATTTT; CDR3aa: CATRQGRISGNTIYF; v_gene: TRBV19; j_gene: TRBJ1-3; d_gene: TRBD1; abundance: .
CDR3nt: TGTGCCAGCAGCCGTCTAGCGGGGGGGCCAGATACGCAGTATTTT; CDR3aa: CASSRLAGGPDTQYF; v_gene: TRBV13; j_gene: TRBJ2-3; d_gene: TRBD2; abundance: .
CDR3nt: TGTGCCAGCAGCTTCCGTTCTGGGGCCAACGTCCTGACTTTC; CDR3aa: CASSFRSGANVLTF; v_gene: TRBV7-2; j_gene: TRBJ2-6; d_gene: .; abundance: .
CDR3nt: TGTGCCAGCTCCACACCCCGCACGGGGTTCGGCTACGAGCAGTACTTC; CDR3aa: CASSTPRTGFGYEQYF; v_gene: TRBV25-1; j_gene: TRBJ2-7; d_gene: .; abundance: .
CDR3nt: TGTGCCAGCGTGGCCCTCTATAATTCACCCCTCCACTTT; CDR3aa: CASVALYNSPLHF; v_gene: TRBV2; j_gene: TRBJ1-6; d_gene: .; abundance: .
CDR3nt: TGCGCCAGCTGGGACAGGTCCTACGAGCAGTACTTC; CDR3aa: CASWDRSYEQYF; v_gene: TRBV5-1; j_gene: TRBJ2-7; d_gene: TRBD1; abundance: .
CDR3nt: TGTTCCAGCAGTTTAAGGCAGGCGAACACTGAAGCTTTCTTT; CDR3aa: CSSSLRQANTEAFF; v_gene: TRBV7-9; j_gene: TRBJ1-1; d_gene: .; abundance: .
CDR3nt: TGTGCCAGCAGTGGTGGGGCGGTAGGTGGCTACACCTTC; CDR3aa: CASSGGAVGGYTF; v_gene: TRBV25-1; j_gene: TRBJ1-2; d_gene: .; abundance: .
CDR3nt: TGTGCCAGCAGCTTAGGTGCGGGAGTGGTAGAGACCCAGTACTTC; CDR3aa: CASSLGAGVVETQYF; v_gene: TRBV7-9; j_gene: TRBJ2-5; d_gene: TRBD2; abundance: .
CDR3nt: TGTGCCATCGGCCGGGACCAAGAGACCCAGTACTTC; CDR3aa: CAIGRDQETQYF; v_gene: TRBV10-3; j_gene: TRBJ2-5; d_gene: .; abundance: once
CDR3nt: TGTGCCAGCAGGGCCCCCAGGGGGCTCAGGTTGAACACTGAAGCTTTCTTT; CDR3aa: CASRAPRGLRLNTEAFF; v_gene: TRBV28; j_gene: TRBJ1-1; d_gene: TRBD1; abundance: .
CDR3nt: TGCGCCAGCAGCCAAGATTGGGGCGAAACCTACGAGCAGTACTTC; CDR3aa: CASSQDWGETYEQYF; v_gene: TRBV4-3; j_gene: TRBJ2-7; d_gene: .; abundance: .
CDR3nt: TGTGCCAGTAGAGAGGGTCCGACGGAGACCTACGAGCAGTACTTC; CDR3aa: CASREGPTETYEQYF; v_gene: TRBV19; j_gene: TRBJ2-7; d_gene: .; abundance: few
CDR3nt: TGTGCCAGCAGCGTTGACGCCCCGACAGGGGAGTCCTACAATGAGCAGTTCTTC; CDR3aa: CASSVDAPTGESYNEQFF; v_gene: TRBV11-3; j_gene: TRBJ2-1; d_gene: TRBD1; abundance: .
CDR3nt: TGTGCCAGCAAGGTCAATGGACAGCCTTACACTGAAGCTTTCTTT; CDR3aa: CASKVNGQPYTEAFF; v_gene: TRBV2; j_gene: TRBJ1-1; d_gene: .; abundance: .
CDR3nt: TGTTCCAGCAGCTCTCTAGCGGGGGTACGTAATGAGCAGTTCTTC; CDR3aa: CSSSSLAGVRNEQFF; v_gene: TRBV7-9; j_gene: TRBJ2-1; d_gene: TRBD2; abundance: .
CDR3nt: TGTGCCAGCAGCAAAGCCGGGCGGGGGTACACCGGGGAGCTGTTTTTT; CDR3aa: CASSKAGRGYTGELFF; v_gene: TRBV21-1; j_gene: TRBJ2-2; d_gene: .; abundance: .